These 27 T cell receptor beta chains originate from one sample sequenced in a study of OX40 agonist ivuxolimab in advanced cancers. Method: immunoSEQ multiplex PCR; TCRdb's copy keeps in-frame clones and lacks some. The sample lists roughly 56,000 clones; about nine tenths were seen once. The sample in question was CD4+ or CD8+ T cells sorted from blood, obtained in a trial of the OX40 agonist ivuxolimab. All receptors come from an adult with an advanced solid tumor such as melanoma, head and neck, liver or kidney cancer.

The chain uses TRBV7-2 and TRBJ2-5; 7 nucleotides line up with TRBD2. This CDR3 is 18 amino acids long. CDR1 is SGHTA and CDR2 is FQGNSA in the germline V gene. J gave up 1 base and V 0 bases, and 11 bases lay outside the gene matches. CDR3 loop: CASSLAFLAEGPQETQYF. CDR3 DNA: TGTGCCAGCAGCTTAGCTTTTCTAGCGGAGGGGCCCCAAGAGACCCAGTACTTC. Looking up the rest from reference TRBV7-2 and TRBJ2-5 gives the full variable domain: GAGVSQSPSNKVTEKGKDVELRCDPISGHTALYWYRQSLGQGLEFLIYFQGNSAPDKSGLPSDRFSAERTGGSVSTLTIQRTQQEDSAVYLCASSLAFLAEGPQETQYFGPGTRLLVL.

The V and J genes are TRBV4-3 and TRBJ1-2; TRBD1 agrees at 7 bases. Unmatched junction bases numbered 5, after V lost 5 bases and J lost 8 bases. The CDR3 runs 12 residues. Germline loops: CDR1 LGHNA, CDR2 YSLEER. The CDR3 bases are TGCGCCAGCAGCGATCAGGGGGGCGGCTACACCTTC. Translated: CASSDQGGGYTF.

This chain uses TRBV7-9 with TRBJ1-1; 7 positions agree with TRBD1. V lost 2 bases, J lost 7 bases, and 7 bases stayed unmatched. Per the germline V gene, CDR1 is SEHNR and CDR2 is FQNEAQ (reference sequence). The CDR3 consists of 14 residues. This CDR3 is CASSLTGEGGEAFF. In DNA form, the CDR3 reads TGTGCCAGCAGCTTAACAGGGGAAGGCGGTGAAGCTTTCTTT.

The chain combines TRBV28 with TRBJ2-5; 7 nucleotides line up with TRBD1. Germline CDR1 MDHEN, CDR2 SYDVKM. V lost 5 bases to trimming and J lost 4 bases; unmatched junction nucleotides: 7. The CDR3 length is 14 residues. In DNA form, the CDR3 reads TGTGCCAGCAGTCACCAGGGGGAGTTAGAGACCCAGTACTTC. The encoded protein is CASSHQGELETQYF.

The chain recombines TRBV5-6 with TRBJ1-4; TRBD1 aligns across 10 bases. V was clipped by 0 bases and J by 5 bases; unmatched bases: 4. CDR1 is SGHDT, CDR2 YYEEEE, per germline. The CDR3 spans 16 residues. The CDR3 protein is CASSLGTGGWNEKLFF. The DNA of the CDR3 is TGTGCCAGCAGCTTGGGGACAGGGGGATGGAATGAAAAACTGTTTTTT.

V gene TRBV4-3 combines with J gene TRBJ2-7; the D call may be TRBD1 or TRBD2 (5 bases each). Germline loops: CDR1 LGHNA, CDR2 YSLEER. The CDR3 extends over 14 amino acids. V was pared by 5 bases and J by 4 bases, with 15 bases between. CDR3 coding DNA: TGCGCCAGCAGCGAGGGGACGGGCGCTTACGAGCAGTACTTC. Translation: CASSEGTGAYEQYF.

The chain uses TRBV15 and TRBJ2-1; 12 positions match TRBD2. CDR3 size: 14 residues. The J segment lost 2 bases and the V segment lost 8 bases, leaving 1 base of the junction unmatched. Per germline, CDR1 LNHNV and CDR2 YYDKDF (reference sequence). CDR3 bases: TGTGCCACCCTAGCGGGAGGGCCCTACAATGAGCAGTTCTTC. Amino acid sequence: CATLAGGPYNEQFF.

The V call is TRBV28, the J call TRBJ1-3; no clear D. Germline V gives CDR1 MDHEN, CDR2 SYDVKM. The CDR3 totals 17 residues. Trimming removed 4 bases at V and 0 bases at J, with 16 bases between. The CDR3 loop reads CASSSFRSYHSGNTIYF. The CDR3 nucleotides are TGTGCCAGCAGTTCCTTTAGGTCGTATCACTCTGGAAACACCATATATTTT.

The CDR3 sequence: CAIRNFRDSFYEQYF. CDR3 nucleotides: TGTGCCATCAGGAATTTCCGGGACAGCTTCTACGAGCAGTACTTC. The V and J genes are TRBV10-3 and TRBJ2-7; TRBD1 agrees at 7 bases. The CDR3 runs to 15 residues. Germline V CDR1 and CDR2: ENHRY, SYGVKD. The V segment lost 6 bases and the J segment 3 bases; nucleotides outside the gene matches: 11.

This clone has just one count. The chain links TRBV27 to TRBJ2-5, with a possible D match to TRBD2 (6 bases). Between the trimmed V and J ends, which lost 5 bases and 2 bases, there was a span of 18 bases. Germline CDR1 MNHEY, CDR2 SMNVEV (reference sequence). The CDR3 extends over 16 amino acids. CDR3 in amino acids: CASSQSRGGLQETQYF. The DNA for the CDR3 is TGTGCCAGCAGTCAATCGCGAGGAGGGTTACAAGAGACCCAGTACTTC.

V is TRBV2 and J is TRBJ2-7, with 8 bases matching TRBD2. The CDR3 length is 15 residues. Per the germline V gene, CDR1 is SNHLY and CDR2 is FYNNEI. The ends lost 6 bases at V and 3 bases at J; junction bases unmatched: 10. This CDR3 reads CASRLTSDPLYEQYF. Written as DNA, the CDR3 is TGTGCCAGCAGATTGACTAGCGATCCCCTCTACGAGCAGTACTTC.

This chain links TRBV6-5 with TRBJ2-1; TRBD2 agrees at 9 bases. Germline V gene lookup returns CDR1 MNHEY and CDR2 SVGAGI. The CDR3 is 15 residues long. Losses at the gene ends were 6 bases for V and 7 bases for J; bases not matched to a gene: 10. The CDR3 DNA is TGTGCCAGCAGCACCGGGACTAGCCGCCTAAATGAGCAGTTCTTC. It encodes CASSTGTSRLNEQFF.

This chain uses TRBV28 with TRBJ1-5, with 9 bases identical to TRBD1. V lost 6 bases and J lost 6; bases outside the gene matches: 3. The CDR3 totals 13 residues. The germline CDR1 and CDR2 sequences are MDHEN and SYDVKM. The CDR3 spells CASSEQGAQPQHF. Here the CDR3 DNA reads TGTGCCAGCAGCGAACAGGGGGCTCAGCCCCAGCATTTT.

This sequence joins TRBV19 and TRBJ2-5; unclear D gene. Germline CDR1 reads LNHDA; CDR2 reads SQIVND (reference sequence). The CDR3 is made up of 13 amino acids. V was pared by 5 bases and J by 0 bases, with 7 bases between. The CDR3 bases are TGTGCCAGTAGTGTGAACAACCAAGAGACCCAGTACTTC. Its protein product is CASSVNNQETQYF. The whole variable domain, remainder taken from reference TRBV19 and TRBJ2-5, is DGGITQSPKYLFRKEGQNVTLSCEQNLNHDAMYWYRQDPGQGLRLIYYSQIVNDFQKGDIAEGYSVSREKKESFPLTVTSAQKNPTAFYLCASSVNNQETQYFGPGTRLLVL.

As DNA, the CDR3 is TGTGCCAGCAGTCCCACCCCCCCCCAGGGTCATGAGCAGTTCTTC. Amino acid sequence: CASSPTPPQGHEQFF. The V call is TRBV27, the J call TRBJ2-1; possible D gene TRBD1, 5 bases. Germline loops: CDR1 MNHEY, CDR2 SMNVEV (reference sequence). CDR3 size: 15 residues. Trimming cost V 5 bases and J 8 bases, with 19 bases left between them.

The chain joins TRBV28 to TRBJ1-3, with a possible D match to TRBD1 (5 bases). The CDR3 has 14 amino acids. The germline CDR1 and CDR2 sequences are MDHEN and SYDVKM. The ends were cut back, 10 bases at V and 4 bases at J, with 17 bases in the middle. CDR3 amino acids: CATGRDGRGNTIYF. Here the CDR3 DNA reads TGTGCCACCGGCCGGGACGGTCGGGGAAACACCATATATTTT.

CDR3: CASSQDGDGQETQYF. The CDR3, as DNA: TGCGCCAGCAGCCAAGATGGCGACGGACAAGAGACCCAGTACTTC. This chain links TRBV4-3 with TRBJ2-5; D is undetermined. The V gene lost 0 bases and the J gene lost 2 bases, with 10 bases spanning the gap. CDR1 and CDR2 from the germline V gene are LGHNA and YSLEER. The CDR3 is 15 amino acids.

This clone has only a few counts. In DNA form, the CDR3 reads TGTGCCAGCAGCGCTATAGCGGGAGGACACAATGAGCAGTTCTTC. It translates to CASSAIAGGHNEQFF. V usage is TRBV6-4 and J usage is TRBJ2-1, with 10 bases fitting TRBD2. Germline trimming cut 6 bases from V and 5 bases from J; bases unmatched to any gene: 7. The CDR3 is 15 amino acids. CDR1 MRHNA and CDR2 SNTAGT come from the germline V gene.

The chain is built from TRBV15 and TRBJ2-2, with D hard to call. Trimming left V 8 bases short and J 1 base short, with 11 bases between. The CDR3 length is 14 residues. CDR1 is LNHNV, CDR2 YYDKDF, per germline (reference sequence). The CDR3 loop is CATLDRLNTGELFF. The DNA of the CDR3 is TGTGCCACCTTGGACCGCTTGAACACCGGGGAGCTGTTTTTT. Full variable domain (rest looked up from reference TRBV15 and TRBJ2-2): DAMVIQNPRYQVTQFGKPVTLSCSQTLNHNVMYWYQQKSSQAPKLLFHYYDKDFNNEADTPDNFQSRRPNTSFCFLDIRSPGLGDTAMYLCATLDRLNTGELFFGEGSRLTVL.

J is TRBJ2-7 and V is TRBV9; TRBD1 aligns across 11 bases. The V gene end was trimmed by 3 bases and the J gene end by 0 bases; junction bases not matched to a gene: 2. The germline V gene has CDR1 SGDLS and CDR2 YYNGEE. This CDR3 is 15 amino acids long. The CDR3 nucleotides read TGTGCCAGCAGCGCTGGGACAGGGGGCTCCTACGAGCAGTACTTC. Its protein is CASSAGTGGSYEQYF.

The V gene is TRBV13, the J gene TRBJ2-1; TRBD2 matches at 12 bases. This CDR3 contains 15 residues. V shed 6 bases, J shed 6 bases, and the junction held 6 bases outside the gene matches. Germline V gene sequence: CDR1 PRHDT, CDR2 FYEKMQ (reference sequence). CDR3 amino acids: CASSPSGRASNEQFF. The CDR3 DNA reads as TGTGCCAGCAGTCCTAGCGGGAGGGCCAGCAATGAGCAGTTCTTC.

V gene TRBV28 combines with J gene TRBJ2-5; TRBD2 matches at 8 bases. Germline loops: CDR1 MDHEN, CDR2 SYDVKM. The length of the CDR3 is 13 residues. J lost 4 bases, V lost 5 bases, and 3 bases had no gene match. The DNA for the CDR3 is TGTGCCAGCAGTCTCGGACTAGCAGAGACCCAGTACTTC. Protein product: CASSLGLAETQYF.

The CDR3 DNA reads as TGCGCCAGCAGCCAAGAGGGTTCTAGCGGCAGCTACAATGAGCAGTTCTTC. Translated: CASSQEGSSGSYNEQFF. The chain employs TRBV4-3 and TRBJ2-1, with 7 bases identical to TRBD2. Germline V gene sequence: CDR1 LGHNA, CDR2 YSLEER. J lost 3 bases, V lost 0 bases, and 8 bases had no gene match. The CDR3 spans 17 residues.

The CDR3 nucleotides are TGTGCCAGCAGTTTATCGTTGCCAGGGGGCGGGACCTACGAGCAGTACTTC. Residues: CASSLSLPGGGTYEQYF. This chain connects TRBV27 to TRBJ2-7; TRBD1 matches at 8 bases. This CDR3 contains 17 residues. The germline V gene has CDR1 MNHEY and CDR2 SMNVEV (reference sequence). The V gene end was trimmed by 0 bases and the J gene end by 2 bases; junction bases not matched to a gene: 9.

Here the CDR3 reads CASSVRDPAQLYEQYF. In nucleotides, the CDR3 is TGTGCCAGCAGCGTTAGGGACCCCGCCCAATTGTACGAGCAGTACTTC. The rearrangement joins TRBV9 to TRBJ2-7; D is tentatively TRBD1 or TRBD2 (5 bases each). The V gene lost 2 bases and the J gene lost 4 bases, with 19 bases spanning the gap. Per germline, CDR1 SGDLS and CDR2 YYNGEE. The CDR3 covers 16 residues.

This rearrangement joins TRBV28 to TRBJ2-1; 11 bases line up with TRBD1. J gave up 7 bases and V 8 bases, and 7 bases lay outside the gene matches. The CDR3 runs to 14 residues. From germline, CDR1 is MDHEN and CDR2 SYDVKM. The CDR3 region is CASRGQGAWNEQFF. CDR3 nucleotide sequence: TGTGCCAGCCGAGGACAGGGGGCTTGGAATGAGCAGTTCTTC.

This clone was seen only once. V gene TRBV7-9 combines with J gene TRBJ2-5, with a weak D call TRBD2 (5 bases). V was pared by 5 bases and J by 2 bases, with 9 bases between. Germline V gene lookup returns CDR1 SEHNR and CDR2 FQNEAQ (reference sequence). There are 13 residues in the CDR3. CDR3 DNA: TGTGCCAGCAGCCTCCGAGGGCAAGAGACCCAGTACTTC. Its translation is CASSLRGQETQYF.